The rows below give T cell receptor beta chains drawn from one sample of a study of T cells in Graves' hyperthyroidism and ophthalmopathy. TCRdb analysed the multiplex PCR reads with MiXCR anew, one entry per CDR3 protein. The table records under 450,000 distinct CDR3 sequences, around 16% of them present only once. Sequencing was carried out using blood. The receptors here all came from a woman between 18 and 29 years old with Graves' hyperthyroidism. The CDR3 runs from the conserved cysteine through the conserved F or W. The D gene is left open where the match is weak. Size is stated for part of the rows, as once, few or many counts, or as a class when the clone is expanded.

CASMEGGSYEQYF	TGTGCCAGCATGGAGGGGGGGTCCTACGAGCAGTACTTC	TRBJ2-7	many	-	TRBV6-1
CASSLTGAGNTIYF	TGTGCCAGCAGCCTGACAGGGGCTGGAAACACCATATATTTT	TRBJ1-3	many	TRBD1	TRBV7-8
CASSLNRGSSSGNTIYF	TGTGCCAGCAGCTTAAACAGGGGGTCGAGCTCTGGAAACACCATATATTTT	TRBJ1-3	-	TRBD1	TRBV7-2
CASSLRGLNGYTF	TGTGCCAGCAGCTTGAGGGGGCTAAATGGCTACACCTTC	TRBJ1-2	many	TRBD1	TRBV7-2
CASSLSGQLGETQYF	TGTGCCAGCAGCCTATCTGGACAGCTCGGGGAGACCCAGTACTTC	TRBJ2-5	few	-	TRBV7-2
CASRSQGAREKLFF	TGTGCCAGCAGGTCACAGGGCGCCCGCGAAAAACTGTTTTTT	TRBJ1-4	-	-	TRBV27
CASSLGALGETQYF	TGTGCCAGCAGTTTAGGGGCCCTGGGAGAGACCCAGTACTTC	TRBJ2-5	many	-	TRBV28
CASSFIKGHTDTQYF	TGTGCCAGCAGTTTTATAAAGGGCCACACAGATACGCAGTATTTT	TRBJ2-3	many	-	TRBV12-3/TRBV12-4
CSASSDRNYGYTF	TGCAGTGCTAGCTCAGACAGGAACTATGGCTACACCTTC	TRBJ1-2	-	-	TRBV20-1
CASSKTGTGTDTQYF	TGTGCCAGTAGTAAGACAGGGACGGGCACAGATACGCAGTATTTT	TRBJ2-3	few	TRBD1	TRBV19
CASGAGTSTDTQYF	TGTGCCAGCGGGGCGGGTACTAGCACAGATACGCAGTATTTT	TRBJ2-3	few	-	TRBV7-3
CASSLGLSSGQGGRNEQFF	TGCGCCAGCAGCTTGGGATTAAGTTCGGGACAGGGTGGTAGAAATGAGCAGTTCTTC	TRBJ2-1	few	TRBD1	TRBV5-1
CASSWGGVQPQHF	TGCGCCAGCAGCTGGGGCGGGGTTCAGCCCCAGCATTTT	TRBJ1-5	-	-	TRBV5-1
CASSLRQGPPQTQYF	TGCGCCAGCAGCTTGCGACAGGGCCCCCCTCAGACCCAGTACTTC	TRBJ2-5	-	TRBD1	TRBV5-1
CSVEWGGYGYTF	TGCAGCGTTGAGTGGGGGGGATATGGCTACACCTTC	TRBJ1-2	few	-	TRBV29-1
CASSFQPGTGELFF	TGTGCCAGCAGCTTTCAGCCGGGGACCGGGGAGCTGTTTTTT	TRBJ2-2	many	-	TRBV7-2
CASIVTHRGPEAFF	TGTGCCAGTATTGTCACACATAGGGGTCCCGAAGCTTTCTTT	TRBJ1-1	-	-	TRBV19
CASSLGLGNTGELFF	TGTGCCAGCAGCCTCGGACTAGGCAACACCGGGGAGCTGTTTTTT	TRBJ2-2	many	TRBD2	TRBV7-7
CASSQVGDEQYF	TGCGCCAGCAGCCAAGTGGGGGACGAGCAGTACTTC	TRBJ2-7	few	-	TRBV4-1
CASSGTSGFYEQYF	TGTGCCAGCAGTGGGACTAGCGGCTTCTACGAGCAGTACTTC	TRBJ2-7	many	TRBD2	TRBV6-1
CASSELSPRGHSIQYF	TGTGCCAGCAGCGAACTATCTCCCAGGGGGCACAGCATTCAGTACTTC	TRBJ2-4	many	TRBD1	TRBV2
CSVEGTGREYEQYF	TGCAGCGTAGAGGGGACAGGGAGGGAGTACGAGCAGTACTTC	TRBJ2-7	many	TRBD1	TRBV29-1
CATSRTGGRNQPQHF	TGTGCCACCAGCCGGACAGGGGGACGCAATCAGCCCCAGCATTTT	TRBJ1-5	many	TRBD1	TRBV24-1